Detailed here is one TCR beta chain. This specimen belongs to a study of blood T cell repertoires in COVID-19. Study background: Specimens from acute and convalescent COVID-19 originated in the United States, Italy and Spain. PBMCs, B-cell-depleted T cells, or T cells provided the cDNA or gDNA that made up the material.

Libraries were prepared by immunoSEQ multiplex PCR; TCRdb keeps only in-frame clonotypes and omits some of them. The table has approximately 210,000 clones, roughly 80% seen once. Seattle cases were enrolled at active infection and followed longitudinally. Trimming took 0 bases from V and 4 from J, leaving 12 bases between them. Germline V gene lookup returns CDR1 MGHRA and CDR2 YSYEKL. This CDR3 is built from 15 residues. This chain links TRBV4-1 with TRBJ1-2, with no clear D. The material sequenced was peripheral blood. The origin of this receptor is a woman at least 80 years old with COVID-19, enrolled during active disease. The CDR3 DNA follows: TGCGCCAGCAGCCAAGAGAGGGCACGGATCTATGGCTACACCTTC. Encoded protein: CASSQERARIYGYTF.